These T cell receptor beta chains were read from a single sample in a study of CD8+ T cells in alopecia areata. Using immunoSEQ multiplex PCR, the repertoire was profiled, and TCRdb retains in-frame clones only, with some absent. In the table there are nearly 200,000 clones, roughly 60% of which are singletons. The material was CD4+ T cells sorted from blood, obtained at week 24, from a patient treated with tofacitinib. The receptor set was obtained from a human donor with alopecia areata. CDR3s include the opening cysteine and the closing phenylalanine or tryptophan. D genes are given only for firm matches. A clone size is listed for some rows: how often the clone was seen (once, few, many), or a class if it is expanded.

d_call j_call v_call clone_size cdr3_nt cdr3_aa
- TRBJ2-5 TRBV18 - TGTGCCAGCTCACCACGGGAGCAAGAGACCCAGTACTTC CASSPREQETQYF
- TRBJ2-7 TRBV2 - TGTGCCAGCAGGAGGGTCGGGCCTCTCCTAACGGGCTACGAGCAGTACTTC CASRRVGPLLTGYEQYF
- TRBJ1-5 TRBV7-8 few TGTGCCAGCAGTCTTCTAGGGGGTAATAGCAATCAGCCCCAGCATTTT CASSLLGGNSNQPQHF
TRBD2 TRBJ2-7 TRBV7-2 few TGTGCCAGCAGCTTTTCTAGCGGGAGGGCCGACGAGCAGTACTTC CASSFSSGRADEQYF
TRBD1 TRBJ1-1 TRBV29-1 once TGCAGCGTAATGGGGACAGTCGGAGGTCGCACTGAAGCTTTCTTT CSVMGTVGGRTEAFF
TRBD2 TRBJ2-5 TRBV5-4 - TGTGCCAGCAGCCGCCGACTAGCGGGAGGCGAGACCCAGTACTTC CASSRRLAGGETQYF
- TRBJ2-1 TRBV5-1 - TGCGCCAGCAGCAGGTTTGCTTCCTACAATGAGCAGTTCTTC CASSRFASYNEQFF
- TRBJ2-7 TRBV28 once TGTGCCAGCAGTTTCCCGGGGCTCAAGGGGGAGCAGTACTTC CASSFPGLKGEQYF
- TRBJ1-5 TRBV30 - TGTGCCTGGAGTTTCAGGGACAATCAGCCCCAGCATTTT CAWSFRDNQPQHF
- TRBJ2-2 TRBV29-1 few TGCAGCTTCGGGGGGCAGGGAGCGGCCGGGGAGCTGTTTTTT CSFGGQGAAGELFF
TRBD2 TRBJ2-3 TRBV11-2 - TGTGCCAGCAGCTTAGGGCTAGCGGCGAGCACAGATACGCAGTATTTT CASSLGLAASTDTQYF
TRBD2 TRBJ2-6 TRBV5-1 - TGCGCCAGCAGCTTGTGGAGCGGGGGGCCAGGAGGGGCCAACGTCCTGACTTTC CASSLWSGGPGGANVLTF
- TRBJ1-2 TRBV4-1 - TGCGCCAGCAGCCAAAATCCCAGGGGCGCTCGTAACTATGGCTACACCTTC CASSQNPRGARNYGYTF
- TRBJ2-7 TRBV25-1 - TGTGCCAGCAGTGAAGTCGACAGCCTCCCCTACGAGCAGTACTTC CASSEVDSLPYEQYF
- TRBJ2-3 TRBV2 few TGTGCCAGCCGGGATGTCGGAATAAGCACAGATACGCAGTATTTT CASRDVGISTDTQYF
- TRBJ1-5 TRBV15 - TGTGCCACCGGGTCAAGGAGCAATCAGCCCCAGCATTTT CATGSRSNQPQHF
TRBD1 TRBJ2-5 TRBV29-1 - TGCAGCGTTGCGTGGACAGGGGTTGAGACCCAGTACTTC CSVAWTGVETQYF
- TRBJ2-3 TRBV4-1 - TGCGCCAGCAGCCACCCCGGGAGAGATACGCAGTATTTT CASSHPGRDTQYF
- TRBJ2-2 TRBV19 - TGTGCCAGTAGTATAGGGAGGGTAGGGACCGGGGAGCTGTTTTTT CASSIGRVGTGELFF
TRBD2 TRBJ2-3 TRBV15 few TGTGCCACCAGCAGAGACCCGGGACTAGCGGGGGGGCCGGTCCCAGATACGCAGTATTTT CATSRDPGLAGGPVPDTQYF
TRBD2 TRBJ2-1 TRBV7-2 - TGTGCCAGCAGCCTCGGACTAGCAAATGAGCAGTTCTTC CASSLGLANEQFF
- TRBJ2-5 TRBV5-1 - TGCGCCAGCAGCTTCATGACTAGGGGCGGTCCCGAGGGAGAGACCCAGTACTTC CASSFMTRGGPEGETQYF
- TRBJ2-2 TRBV6-6 - TGTGCCAGCAGTTACCGGCCGAGCGGGGAGCTGTTTTTT CASSYRPSGELFF
TRBD1 TRBJ2-6 TRBV7-9 - TGTGCCAGCAGCTGGGGGACAGCCATGGTTGTTAGGGCCAACGTCCTGACTTTC CASSWGTAMVVRANVLTF
TRBD1 TRBJ2-3 TRBV29-1 - TGCAGCGTCTCAGGGGGCGAGGCAGATACGCAGTATTTT CSVSGGEADTQYF
- TRBJ2-7 TRBV7-2 few TGTGCCAGCAGCTTAAGGTCACTAGAAGTCACCGAGCAGTACTTC CASSLRSLEVTEQYF
TRBD2 TRBJ2-3 TRBV9 - TGTGCCAGCAGCACTAGCGGGAGCGCAGATACGCAGTATTTT CASSTSGSADTQYF
- TRBJ2-3 TRBV29-1 - TGCAGCGCCTCCGCAGGGAGCAACACAGATACGCAGTATTTT CSASAGSNTDTQYF
- TRBJ2-1 TRBV7-2 - TGTGCCAGCAGCCAGGACAGAAACAATGAGCAGTTCTTC CASSQDRNNEQFF
- TRBJ1-5 TRBV10-3 few TGTGCCATCAGAGAGGGGGGCAATCAGCCCCAGCATTTT CAIREGGNQPQHF
TRBD1 TRBJ2-3 TRBV27 - TGTGCCAGCAGTCCAACTGCCGGGGGACAGGGAATTCAAGATACGCAGTATTTT CASSPTAGGQGIQDTQYF
- TRBJ1-5 TRBV30 - TGTGCCTGGAGTGTACCTAACAATCAGCCCCAGCATTTT CAWSVPNNQPQHF
- TRBJ2-1 TRBV30 - TGTGCCTCCCACGGAAGCGGCGACAATGAGCAGTTCTTC CASHGSGDNEQFF
TRBD1 TRBJ2-3 TRBV11-1 - TGTGCCAGCAGCCATACTCCGGGACAGGGAACAGATACGCAGTATTTT CASSHTPGQGTDTQYF
TRBD2 TRBJ2-7 TRBV5-1 - TGCGCCAGCAGCTTGTCCGGGGGGTTAAACGAGCAGTACTTC CASSLSGGLNEQYF
TRBD2 TRBJ2-3 TRBV7-6 - TGTGCCAGCAGCTCGCCTAGCGGGAGAGATACGCAGTATTTT CASSSPSGRDTQYF
TRBD2 TRBJ2-2 TRBV7-2 - TGTGCCAGCAGCCCGAGCGGGAGTCTCACCGGGGAGCTGTTTTTT CASSPSGSLTGELFF
- TRBJ2-5 TRBV7-8 - TGTGCCAGCAGCTTAGAGTCCGAAGAGACCCAGTACTTC CASSLESEETQYF